This T cell receptor beta chain was recovered during a study of blood T cell repertoires in COVID-19. About the study: Samples taken during acute and convalescent COVID-19 were collected in the United States, Italy and Spain.

Germline V CDR1 and CDR2: SGHTA, FQGNSA. The CDR3 is 11 amino acids. The V end was cut by 4 bases, the J end by 2 bases, with 3 bases between. This clone appeared once. Assay used: immunoSEQ multiplex PCR; TCRdb lists only in-frame clones, some missing. This sample has 95,000 to 150,000 clones, with roughly 82% found just once. The source material was peripheral blood. The rearrangement joins TRBV7-2 to TRBJ2-7; no definite D call. This clonotype originated in a human donor in a cohort sampled during active COVID-19. CDR3 sequence: CASSSAYEQYF. For the CDR3, the DNA is TGTGCCAGCAGCTCCGCCTACGAGCAGTACTTC.